This is a list of T cell receptor beta chains from one sample in a study of blood T cell repertoires in COVID-19. The data were produced by immunoSEQ multiplex PCR, yet TCRdb's version contains in-frame clones alone and is incomplete. The table shows more than 150,000 clones, with approximately 82% occurring only once. The sample was peripheral blood. All receptors come from a man aged 70 or older who had recovered from COVID-19. CDR3s include the opening cysteine and the closing phenylalanine or tryptophan. A D gene is named only where the DNA matches it firmly. Where a row states a size, it is once, few, many or the class of an expanded clone; other rows omit it.

TRBJ2-7 | NA | TRBD1 | TRBV6-6 | CASSFGQGFYEQYF | TGTGCCAGCAGTTTTGGACAGGGATTCTACGAGCAGTACTTC
TRBJ2-2 | NA | TRBD1 | TRBV27 | CASSLWQGDTGELFF | TGTGCCAGCAGTTTATGGCAGGGGGACACCGGGGAGCTGTTTTTT
TRBJ2-1 | many | TRBD2 | TRBV9 | CASSVSGTSGKKSYNEQFF | TGTGCCAGCAGCGTATCCGGGACTAGCGGAAAAAAATCCTACAATGAGCAGTTCTTC
TRBJ2-7 | NA | TRBD2 | TRBV18 | CASSPLAGGVEQYF | TGTGCCAGCTCACCACTAGCGGGAGGGGTCGAGCAGTACTTC
TRBJ1-3 | NA | NA | TRBV5-1 | CASSLGASLSGNTIYF | TGCGCCAGCAGCTTAGGGGCTTCTCTCTCTGGAAACACCATATATTTT
TRBJ1-4 | NA | NA | TRBV20-1 | CSASPFLREINEKLFF | TGCAGTGCTAGTCCCTTCCTCAGGGAAATTAATGAAAAACTGTTTTTT
TRBJ2-1 | NA | TRBD2 | TRBV28 | CASGGLAGGSYYNEQFF | TGTGCCAGTGGGGGACTAGCGGGAGGATCCTACTACAATGAGCAGTTCTTC
TRBJ2-3 | NA | NA | TRBV11-3 | CASSSGGTATDTQYF | TGTGCCAGCAGCTCAGGGGGGACCGCCACAGATACGCAGTATTTT
TRBJ2-4 | NA | TRBD2 | TRBV7-2 | CASSLASGREEGIQYF | TGTGCCAGCAGCTTAGCATCAGGGAGGGAAGAGGGCATTCAGTACTTC
TRBJ2-1 | NA | NA | TRBV7-2 | CASSLGHTLSSYNEQFF | TGTGCCAGCAGCTTAGGGCATACCCTCAGCTCCTACAATGAGCAGTTCTTC
TRBJ2-5 | NA | NA | TRBV4-3 | CASSRALSAQETQYF | TGCGCCAGCAGCCGGGCATTGTCGGCCCAAGAGACCCAGTACTTC
TRBJ1-5 | NA | TRBD1 | TRBV5-1 | CASSPGQGLWSNQPQHF | TGCGCCAGCAGCCCCGGACAGGGGCTTTGGAGCAATCAGCCCCAGCATTTT
TRBJ2-3 | NA | NA | TRBV6-5 | CASSYNRLTTDTQYF | TGTGCCAGCAGTTACAACAGGCTCACCACAGATACGCAGTATTTT
TRBJ1-5 | NA | NA | TRBV6-1 | CASGEGPARQPQHF | TGTGCCAGCGGTGAGGGCCCCGCTCGTCAGCCCCAGCATTTT
TRBJ2-3 | NA | NA | TRBV6-4 | CASSSGSTDTQYF | TGTGCCAGCTCCTCGGGAAGCACAGATACGCAGTATTTT
TRBJ1-2 | NA | TRBD1 | TRBV10-3 | CAISPGTGVGYTF | TGTGCCATCAGCCCCGGGACAGGGGTTGGCTACACCTTC
TRBJ2-5 | NA | NA | TRBV6-6 | CASTTLARGETQYF | TGTGCCAGCACCACCCTCGCCCGGGGAGAGACCCAGTACTTC
TRBJ2-1 | NA | TRBD2 | TRBV4-1 | CASSQGGLAGVGEQFF | TGCGCCAGCAGCCAGGGGGGACTAGCGGGAGTAGGGGAGCAGTTCTTC
TRBJ2-2 | NA | TRBD2 | TRBV12-5 | CASALGGGNTGELFF | TGTGCTAGTGCATTGGGCGGGGGGAACACCGGGGAGCTGTTTTTT
TRBJ2-7 | NA | TRBD1 | TRBV19 | CASSIRGSSEQYF | TGTGCCAGTAGTATCAGGGGGTCGAGCGAGCAGTACTTC
TRBJ1-1 | NA | TRBD1 | TRBV11-3 | CASSLTGGLNTEAFF | TGTGCCAGCAGCCTGACAGGGGGCCTGAACACTGAAGCTTTCTTT
TRBJ2-5 | NA | TRBD2 | TRBV4-1 | CASSQVVGGLAYGRETQYF | TGCGCCAGCAGCCAAGTGGTGGGGGGACTAGCGTACGGTAGAGAGACCCAGTACTTC
TRBJ1-5 | NA | TRBD1 | TRBV19 | CASWGDRGNQPQHF | TGTGCCTCCTGGGGGGACAGGGGCAATCAGCCCCAGCATTTT
TRBJ1-5 | NA | NA | TRBV3-1/TRBV3-2 | CASSQDRGSPQHF | TGTGCCAGCAGCCAAGATCGAGGGTCCCCCCAGCATTTT
TRBJ1-1 | NA | TRBD1 | TRBV20-1 | CSAPGTGRAFF | TGCAGTGCTCCCGGGACAGGGCGAGCTTTCTTT
TRBJ2-5 | NA | TRBD2 | TRBV9 | CASSVGTSGTQETQYF | TGTGCCAGCAGCGTAGGGACTAGCGGTACCCAAGAGACCCAGTACTTC
TRBJ1-1 | NA | NA | TRBV11-2 | CASSLVSNINTEAFF | TGTGCCAGCAGCTTAGTATCGAACATTAACACTGAAGCTTTCTTT
TRBJ1-1 | NA | TRBD1 | TRBV6-5 | CASSYFEGATEAFF | TGTGCCAGCAGTTATTTCGAGGGGGCCACTGAAGCTTTCTTT
TRBJ2-1 | NA | TRBD2 | TRBV6-1 | CASSDLAGSSYNEQFF | TGTGCCAGCAGTGATCTAGCGGGCAGCTCCTACAATGAGCAGTTCTTC
TRBJ1-1 | NA | TRBD1 | TRBV5-1 | CASSSQTGSNTEAFF | TGCGCCAGCAGCTCACAGACAGGGTCGAACACTGAAGCTTTCTTT
TRBJ2-7 | NA | NA | TRBV6-6 | CASEMMQGASEQYF | TGTGCCAGCGAGATGATGCAGGGTGCTAGCGAGCAGTACTTC
TRBJ2-5 | once | TRBD1 | TRBV12-3/TRBV12-4 | CASSSDRGETQYF | TGTGCCAGCAGTTCGGACAGGGGAGAGACCCAGTACTTC
TRBJ2-7 | few | NA | TRBV4-1 | CASSPPSYEQYF | TGCGCCAGCAGTCCCCCCAGCTACGAGCAGTACTTC
TRBJ1-5 | NA | NA | TRBV7-2 | CASSLGGGSQPQHF | TGTGCCAGCAGCTTAGGCGGGGGTAGTCAGCCCCAGCATTTT
TRBJ1-5 | NA | NA | TRBV21-1 | CASSDAGTGDRGIQPQHF | TGTGCCAGCAGCGATGCCGGGACAGGGGATCGGGGTATTCAGCCCCAGCATTTT
TRBJ2-3 | NA | TRBD2 | TRBV11-2 | CASTWGSGRGTDTQYF | TGTGCCAGCACCTGGGGTAGCGGGAGAGGCACAGATACGCAGTATTTT
TRBJ1-2 | once | NA | TRBV5-1 | CASSFGREDYTF | TGCGCCAGCAGCTTTGGGAGGGAGGACTACACCTTC